The TCR beta chain under discussion was sequenced for a study of tumour-infiltrating T cells in Burkitt lymphoma. Study context: All epidemiological Burkitt lymphoma subtypes were represented in the cohort. Repertoire clonality predicted overall and progression-free survival.

General study results and limits: Several public clonotypes recurred in numerous Burkitt lymphoma patients.

Using immunoSEQ multiplex PCR, the repertoire was profiled, and TCRdb retains in-frame clones only, with some absent. In the table there are 1,100 to 1,500 clones, over 8.5% of which are singletons. The CDR3 runs to 14 residues. Germline CDR1 reads SGHRS; CDR2 reads YFSETQ. V shed 0 bases and J 5 bases; nucleotides not matched to a gene: 3. A remark on this clone: The antigen is unknown.

This sequence joins TRBV5-1 and TRBJ2-7; 9 nucleotides match TRBD1. This clonotype originated in a human donor with Burkitt lymphoma. The sequencing input was tumor tissue. This CDR3 reads CASSLDTGGDEQYF. For the CDR3, the DNA is TGCGCCAGCAGCTTGGATACAGGGGGCGACGAGCAGTACTTC.